This TCR beta chain stems from a study of T cells in localized non-small cell lung cancer. Whole-study findings and limits: A median of roughly 52 of the top 100 tumor clones appeared in adjacent lung, which was paired and uninvolved. Adjacent uninvolved lung tissue had the highest T cell clonality, exceeding tumor.

V lost 7 bases, J lost 6 bases, and 8 bases stayed unmatched. The CDR3 is made up of 14 amino acids. The germline CDR1 and CDR2 sequences are SGHTA and FQGNSA. Repertoires were generated with immunoSEQ multiplex PCR, while TCRdb's copy carries only in-frame clones and drops some. In the table there are about 28,000 clones, about 90% of which are singletons. As to this clone: What it recognizes is unknown.

This specimen consisted of peripheral blood mononuclear cells, obtained before any cancer treatment. This chain connects TRBV7-2 to TRBJ2-3, with 9 positions matching TRBD1. The TCR was taken from a woman aged 40-69 years with stage III lung adenocarcinoma. The CDR3 nucleotides read TGTGCCAGCACCACTCCGGGACAGGGCGATACGCAGTATTTT. Translating gives CASTTPGQGDTQYF.